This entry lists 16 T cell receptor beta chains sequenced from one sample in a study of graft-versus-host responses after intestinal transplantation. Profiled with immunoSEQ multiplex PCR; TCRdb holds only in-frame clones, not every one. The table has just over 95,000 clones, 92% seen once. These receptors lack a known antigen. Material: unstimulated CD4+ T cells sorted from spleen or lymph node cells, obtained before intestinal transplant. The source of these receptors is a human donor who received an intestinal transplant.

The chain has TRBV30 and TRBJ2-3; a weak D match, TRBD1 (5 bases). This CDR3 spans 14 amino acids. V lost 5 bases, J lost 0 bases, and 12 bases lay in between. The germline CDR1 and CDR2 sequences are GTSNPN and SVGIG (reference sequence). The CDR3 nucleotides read TGTGCCTGGGAACGGACATATAGCACAGATACGCAGTATTTT. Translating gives CAWERTYSTDTQYF.

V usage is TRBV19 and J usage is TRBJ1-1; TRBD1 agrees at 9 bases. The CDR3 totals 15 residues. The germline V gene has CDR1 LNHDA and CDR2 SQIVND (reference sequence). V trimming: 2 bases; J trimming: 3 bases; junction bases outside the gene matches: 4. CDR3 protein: CASSIRDRVDTEAFF. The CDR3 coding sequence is TGTGCCAGTAGTATAAGGGACAGGGTAGACACTGAAGCTTTCTTT. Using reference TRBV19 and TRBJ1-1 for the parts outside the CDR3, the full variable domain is DGGITQSPKYLFRKEGQNVTLSCEQNLNHDAMYWYRQDPGQGLRLIYYSQIVNDFQKGDIAEGYSVSREKKESFPLTVTSAQKNPTAFYLCASSIRDRVDTEAFFGQGTRLTVV.

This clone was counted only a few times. CDR3 coding DNA: TGTGCCAGCAGTGCAGGGAGGGGATATAGCAATCAGCCCCAGCATTTT. It translates to CASSAGRGYSNQPQHF. The chain combines TRBV28 with TRBJ1-5; possible D gene TRBD1, 5 bases. V shed 5 bases and J shed 0 bases, with 14 bases lying between them. The length of the CDR3 is 16 residues. Germline V gene lookup returns CDR1 MDHEN and CDR2 SYDVKM.

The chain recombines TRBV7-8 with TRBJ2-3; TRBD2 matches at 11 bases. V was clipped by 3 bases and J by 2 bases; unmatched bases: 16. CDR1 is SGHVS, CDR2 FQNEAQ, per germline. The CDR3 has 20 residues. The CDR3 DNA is TGTGCCAGCAGCTTCGCCGGACTAGCGGGTGCCGCTTTTATCACAGATACGCAGTATTTT. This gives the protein CASSFAGLAGAAFITDTQYF. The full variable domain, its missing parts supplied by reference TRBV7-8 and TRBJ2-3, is GAGVSQSPRYKVAKRGQDVALRCDPISGHVSLFWYQQALGQGPEFLTYFQNEAQLDKSGLPSDRFFAERPEGSVSTLKIQRTQQEDSAVYLCASSFAGLAGAAFITDTQYFGPGTRLTVL.

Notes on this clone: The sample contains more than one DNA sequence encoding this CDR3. The CDR3 DNA follows: TGTGCCAGCAGTCCCGTGGGGCCTGGGTCACCCCTCCACTTT. Protein: CASSPVGPGSPLHF. V is TRBV19 and J is TRBJ1-6; D might be TRBD1 (5 bases). Per the germline V gene, CDR1 is LNHDA and CDR2 is SQIVND (reference sequence). Trimming removed 9 bases at V and 10 bases at J, with 19 bases between. This CDR3 region has 14 residues.

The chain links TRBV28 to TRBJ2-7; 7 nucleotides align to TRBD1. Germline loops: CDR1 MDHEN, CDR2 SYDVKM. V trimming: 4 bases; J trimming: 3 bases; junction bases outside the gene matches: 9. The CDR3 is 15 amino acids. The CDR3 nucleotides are TGTGCCAGCAGTTCGCGGACAGGATCAAACTACGAGCAGTACTTC. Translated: CASSSRTGSNYEQYF.

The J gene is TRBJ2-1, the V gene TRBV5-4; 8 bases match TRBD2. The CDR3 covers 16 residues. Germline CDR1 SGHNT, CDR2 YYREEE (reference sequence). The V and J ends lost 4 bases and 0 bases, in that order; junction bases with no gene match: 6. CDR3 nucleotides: TGTGCCAGCAGCCTCGGGAGGGCCCGCTCCTACAATGAGCAGTTCTTC. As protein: CASSLGRARSYNEQFF.

CDR3 DNA: TGCGCCAGCAGCTTGCTAGCGGGAGGGGGCTCCTACAATGAGCAGTTCTTC. Protein sequence: CASSLLAGGGSYNEQFF. V is TRBV5-1 and J is TRBJ2-1; 12 bases agree with TRBD2. The CDR3 is 17 amino acids. The germline CDR1 and CDR2 sequences are SGHRS and YFSETQ. J gave up 0 bases and V 1 base, and 2 bases lay outside the gene matches. Full variable domain (missing parts from reference TRBV5-1 and TRBJ2-1): KAGVTQTPRYLIKTRGQQVTLSCSPISGHRSVSWYQQTPGQGLQFLFEYFSETQRNKGNFPGRFSGRQFSNSRSEMNVSTLELGDSALYLCASSLLAGGGSYNEQFFGPGTRLTVL.

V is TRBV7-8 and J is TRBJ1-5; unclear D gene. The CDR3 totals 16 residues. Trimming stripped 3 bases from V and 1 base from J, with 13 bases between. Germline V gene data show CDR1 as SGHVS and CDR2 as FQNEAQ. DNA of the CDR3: TGTGCCAGCAGCTTCTCACCCGGAGTAAGCAATCAGCCCCAGCATTTT. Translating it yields CASSFSPGVSNQPQHF.

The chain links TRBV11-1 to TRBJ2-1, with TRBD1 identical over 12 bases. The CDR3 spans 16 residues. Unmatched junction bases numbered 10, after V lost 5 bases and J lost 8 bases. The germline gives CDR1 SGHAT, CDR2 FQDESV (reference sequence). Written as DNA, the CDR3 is TGTGCCAGCAGCCCAGACGGGACAGGGGGCATATATGAGCAGTTCTTC. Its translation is CASSPDGTGGIYEQFF.

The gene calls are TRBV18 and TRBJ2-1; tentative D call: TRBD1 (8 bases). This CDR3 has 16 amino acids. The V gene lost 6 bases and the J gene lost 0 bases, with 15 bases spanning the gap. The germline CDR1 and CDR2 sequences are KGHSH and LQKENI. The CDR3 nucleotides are TGTGCCAGCTCGGAGAGCGGGACAGGCTCCTACAATGAGCAGTTCTTC. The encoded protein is CASSESGTGSYNEQFF.

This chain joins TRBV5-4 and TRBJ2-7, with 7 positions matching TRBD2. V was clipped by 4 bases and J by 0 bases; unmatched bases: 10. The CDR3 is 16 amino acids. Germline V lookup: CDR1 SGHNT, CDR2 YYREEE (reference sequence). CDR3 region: CASSPGGTRVSYEQYF. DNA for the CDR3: TGTGCCAGCAGCCCGGGGGGAACTCGAGTCTCCTACGAGCAGTACTTC.

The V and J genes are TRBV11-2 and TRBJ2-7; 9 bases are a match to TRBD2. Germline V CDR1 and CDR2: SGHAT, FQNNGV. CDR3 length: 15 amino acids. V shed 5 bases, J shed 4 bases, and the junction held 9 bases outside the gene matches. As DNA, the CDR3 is TGTGCCAGCAGCCTGGGGACTAGCTTATTGTACGAGCAGTACTTC. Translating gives CASSLGTSLLYEQYF.

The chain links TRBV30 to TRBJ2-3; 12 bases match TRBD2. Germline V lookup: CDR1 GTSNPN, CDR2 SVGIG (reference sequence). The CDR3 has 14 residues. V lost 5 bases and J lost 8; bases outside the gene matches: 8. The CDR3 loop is CAWVTSGRIRTQYF. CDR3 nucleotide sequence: TGTGCCTGGGTGACTAGCGGGAGAATCCGTACGCAGTATTTT.

CDR3 bases: TGTGCCAGCAGCCAGGGGACAGGCAATGAAAAACTGTTTTTT. Amino acid sequence: CASSQGTGNEKLFF. The V call is TRBV7-9, the J call TRBJ1-4; 8 bases fit TRBD1. With 5 bases clipped from V and 5 bases from J, the junction kept 4 bases outside the gene matches. Germline-derived CDR1 and CDR2 are SEHNR and FQNEAQ (reference sequence). This CDR3 has 14 amino acids.

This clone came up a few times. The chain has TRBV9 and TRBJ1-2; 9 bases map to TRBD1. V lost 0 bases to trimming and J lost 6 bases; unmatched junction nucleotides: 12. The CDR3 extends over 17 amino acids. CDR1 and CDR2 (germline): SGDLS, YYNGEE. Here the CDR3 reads CASSVATRGQGGNGYTF. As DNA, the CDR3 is TGTGCCAGCAGCGTAGCTACCAGGGGACAGGGCGGGAATGGCTACACCTTC.